This TCR beta chain was identified during a study of cytomegalovirus exposure and HLA in healthy donors. PCR amplification relied on 60 Vbeta primers (plus 13 Jbeta primers). TCRdb's copy holds only in-frame clones and misses some; the assay was immunoSEQ multiplex PCR. The data show fewer than 130,000 clones, approximately 66% seen once. The CDR3 consists of 13 residues. CDR1 MNHNY and CDR2 SVGAGI come from the germline V gene (reference sequence). V lost 2 bases and J lost 0, with 4 bases in between. The sequence came from a man aged 35 to 55 in good health and CMV-seropositive. The chain combines TRBV6-6 with TRBJ1-1; D gene ambiguous. The sequencing input was PBMCs. Here the CDR3 DNA reads TGTGCCAGCAGTTACACACTGAACACTGAAGCTTTCTTT. Translating it yields CASSYTLNTEAFF.